This TCR beta chain was recorded in a study of OX40 agonist ivuxolimab in advanced cancers. The assay was immunoSEQ multiplex PCR, and TCRdb's table has in-frame clones only and misses some. The sample has 82,000 or so clones; roughly 90% are singletons. Germline V gene lookup returns CDR1 MNHEY and CDR2 SVGAGI. This CDR3 region has 14 residues. V was shortened by 6 bases and J by 0 bases, with 8 bases between the two germline ends. No patient had autoimmune disease or received systemic immunosuppression. The TCR comes from an adult with an advanced solid tumor such as melanoma, head and neck, liver or kidney cancer. J is TRBJ2-2 and V is TRBV6-5; D not certain. The sequencing used CD4+ or CD8+ T cells sorted from blood, collected in a trial of the OX40 agonist ivuxolimab. The CDR3 DNA is TGTGCCAGCAGGGGTCAACCGAACACCGGGGAGCTGTTTTTT. Its protein is CASRGQPNTGELFF.